This TCR beta chain was recorded in a study of T cell repertoires in cytomegalovirus infection (dated by TCRdb to between 2018 and 2020). Regarding the complete study: Because public TCR beta signatures pointed to carriage of CMV infection together with the matching HLA type, the HLA type of each donor mattered for the analysis.

Counted from cysteine to phenylalanine, this CDR3 has 14 amino acids. Only the CDR3 region is kept as DNA, spanning 42 bases read in frame from base 1. From a lookup of the germline V gene, CDR1 and CDR2 are SGHTA and FQGNSA. Trimming takes 5 bases off V and 6 bases off J; junction bases not matched to a gene: 6. TCRdb shows the sequencer as Illumina HiSeq 1500. TCRdb reprocessed the public reads (quality trimming at Q25 with fastp, clone calling with MiXCR) and kept in-frame beta chains. Every entry covers one CDR3 protein and lists the most common genes and DNA from its rows. Within this sample are about 97,000 distinct CDR3 sequences, with more than 15% of them counted one time only. The top ten hold about 7.3% of the sample. The investigation overall reported the following: The ex vivo response was dominated by HLA-C-restricted CMV-specific TCR beta clonotypes, which also provided the single most frequent clonotype in two of eight donors. Cumulative frequency of public TCR beta family members discriminated carriers of CMV infection plus the relevant HLA type in this cohort and an independent roughly 340-donor cohort.

As to this clonotype: The clone's antigen remains unknown. Base qualities are not at hand, and no much larger clone is one base apart.

The sample comprised PBMCs. The sequence was collected from a human donor in good health (CMV status not recorded). Some clones in this sample may be carry-over from other donors' samples. Recombination joined TRBV7-2 with TRBJ2-2; 7 central bases correspond to TRBD1. The CDR3 protein sequence reads: CASSVRQGAGELFF. The nucleotide sequence reads as follows: TGTGCCAGCAGCGTTAGGCAGGGGGCCGGGGAGCTGTTTTTT. Beyond the CDR3, the reference TRBV7-2 and TRBJ2-2 genes provide the residues; the full variable domain reads: GAGVSQSPSNKVTEKGKDVELRCDPISGHTALYWYRQSLGQGLEFLIYFQGNSAPDKSGLPSDRFSAERTGGSVSTLTIQRTQQEDSAVYLCASSVRQGAGELFFGEGSRLTVL.